These 10 T cell receptor beta chains were all obtained from the same sample, sequenced in a study of identical twins. Using its own MiXCR run on the 5' RACE reads, TCRdb lists one record per CDR3 protein. The sample shows about 530,000 distinct CDR3 sequences, around 20% of them seen only once. The same specimen was also included in a second study, on yellow fever vaccine responses in identical twins.

The sample was CD4+ T cells sorted from blood. The receptor source for this set is a woman between 18 and 29 years old in good health.

This clonotype was detected only a few times. The gene calls are TRBV12-3 or TRBV12-4 and TRBJ2-7, with D uncertain. The V end lost 3 bases, the J end lost 0 bases, and 6 bases lay between the germline ends. The CDR3 contains 13 residues. CDR3 region: CASSFESSYEQYV. In DNA, the CDR3 is TGTGCCAGCAGTTTTGAAAGCTCCTACGAGCAGTACGTC.

The CDR3 DNA is TGTGCCAGCAGCACCCAGGGGGCCGATGAAGCTTTCTTT. It specifies CASSTQGADEAFF. This rearrangement joins TRBV7-9 to TRBJ1-1, with 8 bases lining up with TRBD1. CDR1 SEHNR and CDR2 FQNEAQ come from the germline V gene (reference sequence). J gave up 7 bases and V 5 bases, and 6 bases lay outside the gene matches. The CDR3 sequence is 13 residues long.

This clonotype came up a few times. The rearrangement uses TRBV15 and TRBJ2-1, with 8 bases fitting TRBD2. The CDR3 has 17 amino acids. V was pared by 0 bases and J by 4 bases, with 8 bases of the junction left unmatched. CDR1 LNHNV and CDR2 YYDKDF come from the germline V gene (reference sequence). CDR3 protein: CATSRDPPGRDYNEQFF. The CDR3 DNA reads TGTGCCACCAGCAGAGATCCTCCCGGGAGGGATTACAATGAGCAGTTCTTC.

The chain joins TRBV15 to TRBJ2-5; D might be TRBD1 (5 bases). The CDR3 runs to 15 residues. Per the germline V gene, CDR1 is LNHNV and CDR2 is YYDKDF (reference sequence). V was clipped by 1 base and J by 7 bases, with 16 bases between them. The DNA of the CDR3 is TGTGCCACCAGCAGAGTGATGGACACCTACGGGACCCAGTACTTC. This codes for CATSRVMDTYGTQYF. Using reference TRBV15 and TRBJ2-5 for the parts outside the CDR3, the full variable domain is DAMVIQNPRYQVTQFGKPVTLSCSQTLNHNVMYWYQQKSSQAPKLLFHYYDKDFNNEADTPDNFQSRRPNTSFCFLDIRSPGLGDTAMYLCATSRVMDTYGTQYFGPGTRLLVL.

This clonotype turned up a few times. The V call is TRBV5-1, the J call TRBJ1-2; D is unresolved. In germline, CDR1 is SGHRS, CDR2 YFSETQ. The CDR3 covers 12 residues. The V end lost 7 bases, the J end lost 5 bases, and 12 bases lay between the germline ends. CDR3 sequence: CASEYLQYGYTF. The CDR3 coding sequence is TGCGCCAGCGAGTACCTACAATATGGCTACACCTTC.

This clonotype has at least ten counts. The chain couples TRBV5-1 to TRBJ2-1, with no clear D. The V gene's germline CDR1 is SGHRS and CDR2 YFSETQ. V lost 0 bases, J lost 0 bases, and 10 bases lay in between. This CDR3 has 16 residues. The CDR3 loop is CASSLVGSSSYNEQFF. Written as DNA, the CDR3 is TGCGCCAGCAGCTTGGTGGGCAGTAGCTCCTACAATGAGCAGTTCTTC.

The chain employs TRBV12-3 or TRBV12-4 and TRBJ1-4; weak D call: TRBD1 (5 bases). V was shortened by 3 bases and J by 5 bases, with 10 bases between the two germline ends. The CDR3 is 14 amino acids. The CDR3 region has the DNA TGTGCCAGCAGTTTTGGGGCCGAAAATGAAAAACTGTTTTTT. Translated: CASSFGAENEKLFF.

The chain couples TRBV11-2 to TRBJ2-7, with no clear D. From germline, CDR1 is SGHAT and CDR2 FQNNGV. The CDR3 is 12 amino acids. Trimming took 6 bases from V and 6 from J, leaving 12 bases between them. The CDR3 DNA sequence: TGTGCCAGCAGTCATGAATTGTCCGAGCAGTACTTC. It codes for CASSHELSEQYF.

The gene calls are TRBV29-1 and TRBJ2-7, with a possible D match to TRBD1 (5 bases). Germline values: CDR1 SQVTM, CDR2 ANQGSEA. The CDR3 has 15 residues. The CDR3 sequence is CSVRTFTGNSYEQYF. CDR3 DNA sequence: TGCAGTGTCCGAACCTTTACAGGCAACTCCTACGAGCAGTACTTC.

This clonotype was counted a few times. The chain employs TRBV28 and TRBJ2-5, with D perhaps TRBD1 (6 bases). CDR1 and CDR2 from the germline V gene are MDHEN and SYDVKM. This CDR3 contains 14 residues. Trimming removed 7 bases at V and 7 bases at J, with 19 bases between. The CDR3 loop is CASTLTGQQWTQYF. As DNA, the CDR3 is TGTGCCAGCACCCTGACAGGCCAGCAATGGACCCAGTACTTC.